Listed here are 22 T cell receptor beta chains from one sample, sequenced in a study of T-cell memory formation after mild COVID-19. MiXCR, applied by TCRdb to the 5' RACE reads, yields one record per CDR3 protein. The sample holds hundreds of thousands of distinct CDR3 sequences; roughly 22% are singletons and the top ten take around 9.2%. What was sequenced was PBMCs or a T cell subset sorted from them (not recorded which). The receptors were gathered from an adult woman who had mild COVID-19 (a few samples of this study predate the infection). Cell type and time point are not known.

This clonotype was recorded a few times. V and J are TRBV30 and TRBJ1-2, with D possibly TRBD1 on 5 matching bases. This CDR3 comprises 16 residues. The V end lost 3 bases, the J end lost 6 bases, and 23 bases lay between the germline ends. Germline V gene sequence: CDR1 GTSNPN, CDR2 SVGIG (reference sequence). CDR3 DNA: TGTGCCTGGAGGGGGGGACCGAGGACCCCAAGTCATGGCTACACCTTC. Residues: CAWRGGPRTPSHGYTF.

This clonotype was picked up a small number of times. The chain has TRBV27 and TRBJ2-1; the match to TRBD2 covers 7 bases. Germline CDR1 and CDR2: MNHEY and SMNVEV (reference sequence). The CDR3 runs to 16 residues. Trimming removed 4 bases from V and 6 bases from J; junction bases left unmatched: 12. CDR3 protein: CASSSSWAGDLNEQFF. The CDR3, as DNA: TGTGCCAGCAGTTCCTCCTGGGCGGGGGACCTCAATGAGCAGTTCTTC.

The chain uses TRBV13 and TRBJ1-2; no clear D. Germline V gene sequence: CDR1 PRHDT, CDR2 FYEKMQ (reference sequence). The CDR3 totals 16 residues. Trimming stripped 4 bases from V and 8 bases from J, with 23 bases between. The CDR3 spells CASSSLLDGWIGGYTF. The CDR3 DNA is TGTGCCAGCAGCTCTCTCCTGGACGGTTGGATTGGGGGCTACACCTTC.

This clonotype was counted a few times. The rearrangement links TRBV24-1 to TRBJ2-7; 7 positions match TRBD1. CDR1 is KGHDR, CDR2 SFDVKD, per germline. CDR3 length: 15 residues. Germline trimming cut 3 bases from V and 0 bases from J; bases unmatched to any gene: 4. CDR3 nucleotides: TGTGCCACCAGTGATCGGACAGGAACCTCCTACGAGCAGTACTTC. Translated: CATSDRTGTSYEQYF.

This clonotype was recorded at least ten times. V usage is TRBV5-1 and J usage is TRBJ2-5; 7 bases fit TRBD2. After removal of 3 bases from V and 4 bases from J, the junction contained 6 bases not matched to a gene. Germline V CDR1 and CDR2: SGHRS, YFSETQ. The CDR3 spans 14 residues. CDR3 residues: CASSYTGGRETQYF. The CDR3 nucleotides are TGCGCCAGCAGCTATACAGGCGGGAGAGAGACCCAGTACTTC.

The table lists this clonotype with a few counts. This chain uses TRBV6-5 with TRBJ2-2; D unclear. Germline V gene lookup returns CDR1 MNHEY and CDR2 SVGAGI. The ends were cut back, 5 bases at V and 1 base at J, with 8 bases in the middle. The CDR3 length is 14 residues. The CDR3 here is CASSRAMNTGELFF. Written as DNA, the CDR3 is TGTGCCAGCAGTAGGGCTATGAACACCGGGGAGCTGTTTTTT.

V usage is TRBV12-3 or TRBV12-4 and J usage is TRBJ1-5, with D perhaps matching TRBD1 (6 bases). Trimming took 5 bases from V and 4 from J, leaving 15 bases between them. This CDR3 contains 15 residues. In DNA form, the CDR3 reads TGTGCCAGCAGTGTTGGGGGGACACCAAATCAGCCCCAGCATTTT. This codes for CASSVGGTPNQPQHF.

The V call is TRBV27, the J call TRBJ2-7; TRBD1 aligns across 9 bases. V trimming: 2 bases; J trimming: 1 base; junction bases outside the gene matches: 6. Germline loops: CDR1 MNHEY, CDR2 SMNVEV (reference sequence). The CDR3 has 16 residues. CDR3 coding DNA: TGTGCCAGCAGTTTAGTGGGACAGGGATCTTCCTACGAGCAGTACTTC. This translates into CASSLVGQGSSYEQYF.

This clonotype came up a few times. The rearrangement joins TRBV10-3 to TRBJ2-1; D ambiguous. Per the germline V gene, CDR1 is ENHRY and CDR2 is SYGVKD. There are 13 residues in the CDR3. With 0 bases removed from V and 9 bases from J, the gap between germline ends came to 9 bases. CDR3 amino acids: CAISESIVGEQFF. The CDR3 DNA reads as TGTGCCATCAGTGAGTCAATAGTGGGTGAGCAGTTCTTC.

The rearrangement uses TRBV10-3 and TRBJ2-5; TRBD1 or TRBD2 may be the D gene (6 bases each). Germline V gene lookup returns CDR1 ENHRY and CDR2 SYGVKD. V was shortened by 0 bases and J by 5 bases, with 13 bases between the two germline ends. This CDR3 region has 15 residues. The CDR3 DNA is TGTGCCATCAGTGAGTCGTTCGGGGGCGAGGAGACCCAGTACTTC. It is translated as CAISESFGGEETQYF.

The sample holds one count of this clonotype. V gene TRBV6-1 combines with J gene TRBJ2-1; 8 nucleotides match TRBD1. The V segment lost 3 bases and the J segment 9 bases; nucleotides outside the gene matches: 7. The germline CDR1 and CDR2 sequences are MNHNS and SASEGT. The CDR3 extends over 14 amino acids. The CDR3 protein is CASSDFQGAGEQFF. The DNA of the CDR3 is TGTGCCAGCAGTGATTTCCAGGGGGCAGGTGAGCAGTTCTTC.

The chain links TRBV5-1 to TRBJ2-3; 8 bases agree with TRBD1. Germline V lookup: CDR1 SGHRS, CDR2 YFSETQ. This CDR3 contains 17 residues. V lost 4 bases, J lost 2 bases, and 12 bases stayed unmatched. DNA for the CDR3: TGCGCCAGCAGCCCGGGGACAGGCGCTGCTAACACAGATACGCAGTATTTT. Its translation: CASSPGTGAANTDTQYF.

The CDR3 sequence: CASSQVYRERHEQYF. DNA for the CDR3: TGTGCCAGCAGCCAAGTCTACAGGGAAAGACACGAGCAGTACTTC. J is TRBJ2-7 and V is TRBV4-2; perhaps TRBD1 as D (6 bases). Looked up from germline, CDR1 is LGHNA and CDR2 is YNFKEQ. V was trimmed by 1 base and J by 5 bases, leaving 15 bases between them. This CDR3 spans 15 amino acids.

The chain couples TRBV7-9 to TRBJ1-2; D gene ambiguous. The CDR3 covers 15 residues. V was clipped by 0 bases and J by 4 bases, with 12 bases between them. The V gene's germline CDR1 is SEHNR and CDR2 FQNEAQ (reference sequence). As DNA, the CDR3 is TGTGCCAGCAGCTTAGCGCTAGGACGGGGCTATGGCTACACCTTC. It translates to CASSLALGRGYGYTF.

The J gene is TRBJ2-1, the V gene TRBV7-2; the match to TRBD2 covers 12 bases. This CDR3 spans 20 amino acids. Germline CDR1 is SGHTA and CDR2 is FQGNSA. V trimming: 4 bases; J trimming: 9 bases; junction bases outside the gene matches: 22. CDR3 protein: CASSSSLGLAGGPPMGEQFF. The CDR3 DNA reads as TGTGCCAGCAGCTCCTCCCTGGGACTAGCGGGTGGTCCCCCAATGGGTGAGCAGTTCTTC. The full variable domain, its missing parts supplied by reference TRBV7-2 and TRBJ2-1, is GAGVSQSPSNKVTEKGKDVELRCDPISGHTALYWYRQSLGQGLEFLIYFQGNSAPDKSGLPSDRFSAERTGGSVSTLTIQRTQQEDSAVYLCASSSSLGLAGGPPMGEQFFGPGTRLTVL.

This clonotype was seen repeatedly, ten times or more. The chain recombines TRBV19 with TRBJ1-5; D possibly corresponds to TRBD1 (6 bases). Germline lookup yields CDR1 LNHDA and CDR2 SQIVND (reference sequence). The V end lost 5 bases, the J end lost 4 bases, and 12 bases lay between the germline ends. There are 14 residues in the CDR3. CDR3 sequence reads: CASSLTGSNQPQHF. The DNA for the CDR3 is TGTGCCAGTAGTCTTACAGGGTCTAATCAGCCCCAGCATTTT.

V usage is TRBV7-9 and J usage is TRBJ2-7; TRBD1 aligns across 9 bases. Trimming at V came to 5 bases and at J to 2 bases, leaving 7 bases not matched to a gene. Germline V lookup: CDR1 SEHNR, CDR2 FQNEAQ (reference sequence). The CDR3 consists of 15 residues. This chain's CDR3 is CASSPPTGGAYEQYF. CDR3 DNA: TGTGCCAGCAGCCCCCCGACAGGGGGGGCCTACGAGCAGTACTTC.

The chain has TRBV12-3 or TRBV12-4 and TRBJ1-1, with 7 bases fitting TRBD1. V lost 6 bases to trimming and J lost 4 bases; unmatched junction nucleotides: 8. The CDR3 has 14 residues. The CDR3 loop is CASRGTVTSTEAFF. The CDR3 region has the DNA TGTGCCAGCAGGGGGACAGTGACCAGCACTGAAGCTTTCTTT.

The chain links TRBV2 to TRBJ2-5; tentatively, D is TRBD2 (6 bases). In germline, CDR1 is SNHLY, CDR2 FYNNEI. This CDR3 has 13 residues. V was cut by 8 bases and J by 5 bases, with 15 bases left in between. The CDR3 DNA reads as TGTGCCAGCTGGGAAGCGGGTCGGGAGACCCAGTACTTC. It yields the protein CASWEAGRETQYF.

This clonotype was seen a handful of times. As DNA, the CDR3 is TGTGCCACCCTCTCGGCCTCAGGGGCTGAAGCTTTCTTT. Translating gives CATLSASGAEAFF. The genes are TRBV24-1 and TRBJ1-1; TRBD1 is a possible D gene (6 bases). Trimming removed 9 bases at V and 6 bases at J, with 16 bases between. The CDR3 is 13 residues long. Germline V gene data show CDR1 as KGHDR and CDR2 as SFDVKD.

This clonotype was observed a handful of times. The chain uses TRBV7-8 and TRBJ2-4; possible D gene TRBD2, 5 bases. This CDR3 has 17 amino acids. V dropped 0 bases and J dropped 1 base, with 13 bases sitting between them. Germline CDR1 and CDR2: SGHVS and FQNEAQ. The chain's CDR3 is CASSLAHSGGAKNIQYF. As DNA, the CDR3 is TGTGCCAGCAGCTTAGCGCATTCGGGCGGGGCCAAAAACATTCAGTACTTC.

This chain uses TRBV6-5 with TRBJ2-3; D is possibly TRBD2 (6 bases). V was shortened by 6 bases and J by 7 bases, with 17 bases between the two germline ends. The CDR3 loop spans 14 amino acids. CDR1 MNHEY and CDR2 SVGAGI come from the germline V gene. The CDR3 DNA reads as TGTGCCAGCAGCCCCAACCCGGGGGACCATACGCAGTATTTT. Protein: CASSPNPGDHTQYF.